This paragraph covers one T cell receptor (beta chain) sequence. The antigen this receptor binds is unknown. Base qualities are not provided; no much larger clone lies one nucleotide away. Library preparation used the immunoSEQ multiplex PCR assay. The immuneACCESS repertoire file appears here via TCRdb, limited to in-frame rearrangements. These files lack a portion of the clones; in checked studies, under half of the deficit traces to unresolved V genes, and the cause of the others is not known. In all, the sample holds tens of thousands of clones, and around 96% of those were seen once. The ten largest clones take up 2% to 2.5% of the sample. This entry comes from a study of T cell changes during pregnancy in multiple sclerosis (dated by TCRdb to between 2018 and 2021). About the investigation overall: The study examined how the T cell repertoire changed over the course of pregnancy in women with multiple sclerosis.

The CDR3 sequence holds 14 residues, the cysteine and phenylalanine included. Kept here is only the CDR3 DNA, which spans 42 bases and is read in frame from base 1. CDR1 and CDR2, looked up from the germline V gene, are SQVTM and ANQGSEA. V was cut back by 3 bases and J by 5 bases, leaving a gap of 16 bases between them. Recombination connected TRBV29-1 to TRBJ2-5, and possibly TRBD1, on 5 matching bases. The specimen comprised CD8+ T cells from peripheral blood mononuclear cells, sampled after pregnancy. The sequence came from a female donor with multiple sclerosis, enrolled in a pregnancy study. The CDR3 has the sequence CSVDLGRVGETQYF. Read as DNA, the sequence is TGCAGCGTTGATCTAGGCAGGGTAGGGGAGACCCAGTACTTC.